A single T cell receptor beta chain is shown here with its context. Its specificity is unknown. This record comes from a study of cytomegalovirus exposure and HLA in healthy donors. The ends lost 3 bases at V and 7 bases at J; junction bases unmatched: 26. CDR1 SGHRS and CDR2 YFSETQ come from the germline V gene. There are 22 residues in the CDR3. Overall study results and limits: Within a later analysis, the majority of CMV-associated TCR beta chains appeared HLA-restricted. In a later analysis, a missense DCLRE1C variant was linked to TCR beta V- and J-gene trimming.

Amplification used 60 Vbeta primers and 13 Jbeta primers. Libraries were prepared by immunoSEQ multiplex PCR; TCRdb keeps only in-frame clonotypes and omits some of them. The repertoire consists of 90,000 to 130,000 clones, with roughly 74% occurring once and the leading ten covering approximately 0.9%. The sequencing sample was made of PBMCs. The sequence derives from a woman aged 25 to 39 in good health and CMV-seronegative. The chain employs TRBV5-1 and TRBJ2-1, with 12 bases lining up with TRBD2. CDR3 DNA sequence: TGCGCCAGCAGCTCTCTCTCGGGGACTAGCGGGTATAGCTTGTTCAGGGGAAATGAGCAGTTCTTC. Its protein product is CASSSLSGTSGYSLFRGNEQFF.